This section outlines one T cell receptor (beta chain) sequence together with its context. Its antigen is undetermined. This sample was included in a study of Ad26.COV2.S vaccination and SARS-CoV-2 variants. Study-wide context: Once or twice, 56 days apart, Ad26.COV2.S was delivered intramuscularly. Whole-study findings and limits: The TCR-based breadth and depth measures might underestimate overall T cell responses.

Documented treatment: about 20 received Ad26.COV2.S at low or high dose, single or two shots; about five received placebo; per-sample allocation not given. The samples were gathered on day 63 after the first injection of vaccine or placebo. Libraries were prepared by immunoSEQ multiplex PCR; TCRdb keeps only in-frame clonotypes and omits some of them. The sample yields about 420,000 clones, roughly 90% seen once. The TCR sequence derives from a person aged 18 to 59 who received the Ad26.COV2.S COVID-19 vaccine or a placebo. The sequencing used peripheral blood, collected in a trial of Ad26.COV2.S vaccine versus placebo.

The CDR3 nucleotides are TGTGCCAGCAGCAGGGGACAGGGGAACTATGGCTACACCTTC. The encoded protein is CASSRGQGNYGYTF. The chain is built from TRBV28 and TRBJ1-2; 10 bases map to TRBD1. The CDR3 runs to 14 residues. V trimming: 6 bases; J trimming: 2 bases; junction bases outside the gene matches: 3. Germline CDR1 and CDR2: MDHEN and SYDVKM.